The TCR beta chain described here comes from a study of vaccination and CD4 T cells after COVID-19. Study-level information: Overlapping peptides covering the spike proteins of SARS-CoV-2, HCoV-NL63, HCoV-OC43 and HCoV-229E were added to stimulate cells.

About this clonotype: The antigen is not known.

The CDR3 consists of 14 residues. CDR1 and CDR2 (germline): MNHNS, SASEGT. The V end was cut by 6 bases, the J end by 5 bases, with 16 bases between. As to treatment: roughly ten-day PBMC culture with coronavirus spike peptide pools or control peptides (ViraFEST assay). Gathering of the CD4+ T cells, from the unexposed donor, took place before the COVID-19 pandemic (2011-2018). Oncomine TCR Beta short-read sequencing was applied to DNA from cultured CD4+ T cells. Each CDR3 protein gets one entry after TCRdb re-called the PCR reads with MiXCR. The sample records thousands of distinct CDR3 sequences, around half being singletons.

The TCR comes from a human donor in good health. Source material: CD4+ T cells from blood, cultured in vitro. The chain joins TRBV6-1 to TRBJ2-5, with D possibly being TRBD2 (6 bases). The CDR3, as DNA: TGTGCCAGCAGGCGGGACGTGATAATCGAGACCCAGTACTTC. Amino acid sequence: CASRRDVIIETQYF.